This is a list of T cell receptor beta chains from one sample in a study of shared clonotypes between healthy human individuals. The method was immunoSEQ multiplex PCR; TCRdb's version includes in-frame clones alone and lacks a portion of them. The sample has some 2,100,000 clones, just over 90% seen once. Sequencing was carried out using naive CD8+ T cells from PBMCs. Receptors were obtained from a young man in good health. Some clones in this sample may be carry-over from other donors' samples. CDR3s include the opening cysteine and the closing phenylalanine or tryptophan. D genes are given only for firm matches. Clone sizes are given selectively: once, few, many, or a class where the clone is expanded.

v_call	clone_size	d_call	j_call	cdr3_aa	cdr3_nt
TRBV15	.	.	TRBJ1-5	CATSKGVGYSNQPQHF	TGTGCCACCAGCAAGGGTGTTGGGTATAGCAATCAGCCCCAGCATTTT
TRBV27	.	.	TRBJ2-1	CASSLRFGGDEQFF	TGTGCCAGCAGTTTACGGTTCGGTGGGGATGAGCAGTTCTTC
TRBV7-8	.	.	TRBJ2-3	CASSLAPGRSNTDTQYF	TGTGCCAGCAGCTTAGCCCCGGGACGGTCGAACACAGATACGCAGTATTTT
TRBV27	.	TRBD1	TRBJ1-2	CASSPLGQPNYGYTF	TGTGCCAGCAGCCCTTTGGGACAGCCCAACTATGGCTACACCTTC
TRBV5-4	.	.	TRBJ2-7	CASSMGTVGYEQYF	TGTGCCAGCAGCATGGGAACAGTTGGATACGAGCAGTACTTC
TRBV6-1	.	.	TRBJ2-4	CASSESLGAKNIQYF	TGTGCCAGCAGTGAATCCCTCGGGGCCAAAAACATTCAGTACTTC
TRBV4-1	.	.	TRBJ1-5	CASSESAGEAQPQHF	TGCGCCAGCAGCGAAAGCGCAGGGGAGGCTCAGCCCCAGCATTTT
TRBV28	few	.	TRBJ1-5	CASSLWQGNNQPQHF	TGTGCCAGCAGTTTATGGCAGGGGAACAATCAGCCCCAGCATTTT
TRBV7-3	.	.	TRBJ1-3	CASSLTGTGNTIYF	TGTGCCAGCAGCTTAACGGGGACCGGAAACACCATATATTTT
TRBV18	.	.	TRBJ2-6	CASSPESSGANVLTF	TGTGCCAGCTCACCGGAGAGCTCTGGGGCCAACGTCCTGACTTTC
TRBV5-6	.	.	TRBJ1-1	CASSSERPGHFPAFF	TGTGCCAGCAGCTCCGAACGACCGGGACACTTTCCAGCTTTCTTT
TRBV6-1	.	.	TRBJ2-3	CASSALFSSTDTQYF	TGTGCCAGCAGTGCCTTGTTTTCTAGCACAGATACGCAGTATTTT
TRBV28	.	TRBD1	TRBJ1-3	CASRYRGLGNTIYF	TGTGCCAGCAGGTACAGGGGGTTGGGAAACACCATATATTTT
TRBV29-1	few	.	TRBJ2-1	CSGGRDNEQFF	TGCAGCGGGGGTAGGGACAATGAGCAGTTCTTC
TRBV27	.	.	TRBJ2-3	CASSLGPRPDTQYF	TGTGCCAGCAGTTTGGGGCCCAGGCCAGATACGCAGTATTTT
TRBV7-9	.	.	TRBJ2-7	CASSPTRQPLYEQYF	TGTGCCAGCAGCCCAACCCGACAGCCCCTCTACGAGCAGTACTTC
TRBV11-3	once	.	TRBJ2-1	CASSLDPAGEQFF	TGTGCCAGCAGCCTAGACCCGGCGGGAGAGCAGTTCTTC